A single sample is the source of the 3 T cell receptor beta chains below, sequenced in a study of T cells after yellow fever vaccination. TCRdb redid the calling of the 5' RACE reads with MiXCR, one entry per CDR3 protein. Of around 340,000 distinct CDR3 sequences in the sample, roughly an eighth were seen once. Sequenced material: CD4+ T cells sorted from PBMCs, taken 15 days after the yellow fever booster vaccination. Receptor source: a man between 18 and 35 years old who received the YFV17D yellow fever vaccine.

This chain uses TRBV6-5 with TRBJ2-3; a weak D match, TRBD2 (5 bases). Germline CDR1 reads MNHEY; CDR2 reads SVGAGI. Trimming stripped 6 bases from V and 4 bases from J, with 14 bases between. The CDR3 is made up of 14 amino acids. The chain's CDR3 is CASSSTLASDTQYF. The DNA of the CDR3 is TGTGCCAGCAGCTCCACCCTAGCTTCAGATACGCAGTATTTT.

About this clonotype: A read error may produce the germline difference seen at one junction end. The rearrangement uses TRBV7-7 and TRBJ2-2; 7 bases fit TRBD1. CDR3 length: 14 amino acids. CDR1 and CDR2 (germline): SSHAT, FNYEAQ (reference sequence). The CDR3 DNA is TGTGCTAGCAGCCCTGTGACAGGGCCCGGGGAGCTGTTTTTT. Protein: CASSPVTGPGELFF.

The sample holds a few counts of this clonotype. This chain uses TRBV4-1 with TRBJ2-7; possible D gene TRBD2, 7 bases. Germline lookup yields CDR1 MGHRA and CDR2 YSYEKL. V lost 0 bases and J lost 2, with 17 bases in between. This CDR3 has 17 amino acids. Here the CDR3 reads CASSQDPGGGPPYEQYF. DNA of the CDR3: TGCGCCAGCAGCCAAGACCCCGGCGGGGGCCCCCCCTACGAGCAGTACTTC.